This TCR beta chain was retrieved from a study of blood T cells in healthy people across ages (dated by TCRdb to between 2014 and 2017). About the study as a whole: In model experiments, roughly one uniquely barcoded TCR beta cDNA molecule per two T cells was captured by template switching. To track age-related changes in TCR beta repertoire diversity, the study relied on deep sequencing normalized with unique cDNA molecular identifiers. Donors were grouped into four age groups: young (average 16 years), middle-aged (roughly 40), aged (around 56) and long-lived (82). To avoid experimental bias, donors of different ages were distributed randomly across sequencing lanes. For two donors (one aged 18 to 30 and one aged 80 or older), the study analyzed two additional independent replicas of 1 million unique cDNA reads from the same blood draw.

Findings and caveats that apply to the study as a whole: Bulk unsorted PBMC profiling prevented conclusive comparison of naive and antigen-experienced compartments. Estimates of total diversity based on one million sequenced T cells were considered lower bounds and underestimates. As age increased, observed TCR beta diversity per million T cells dropped in a roughly linear way, and a significant reduction was already evident by age about 36. There was a strong correlation between observed TCR beta diversity and the percentage of naive T cells measured by flow cytometry. Compared with the aged group, more naive CD4+ T cells, fewer expanded clones and increased TCR diversity were shown by the long-lived group, suggesting age selection. Donor CMV infection status was unknown, potentially confounding age-related changes in expanded clonotypes.

Library preparation used 5' RACE. This sample was sequenced with an Illumina HiSeq 2500. A second PCR of 7 to 11 cycles was performed with a sample-barcoded 5' primer and a J-beta primer mix. Each TCR beta cDNA molecule received a unique molecular identifier from a template-switch 5' adaptor carrying 12 random nucleotides. Each sample yielded at least 2.5 million CDR3-containing paired-end reads. First-strand cDNA was synthesized from all RNA with the Mint cDNA synthesis kit, primed by a TRBC-specific oligonucleotide. Following uracil-DNA glycosylase treatment, all cDNA underwent a first 18-cycle PCR with the universal primers M1SS and BC2_uni_R. On the authors' methods: For normalization, 1 million high-quality reads, each with a distinct molecular identifier, were randomly selected from each sample. Instead of being binned into consensus sequences, reads with shared molecular identifiers were discarded. MiTCR, set to a Q25 quality threshold and the strictest error-elimination algorithm, was used for CDR3 identification, clonotype clustering and error correction. A nonparametric unseen species model with Euler transformation was used to estimate lower-bound total TCR beta diversity. In TCRdb, the public reads were trimmed at Q25 with fastp and aligned with MiXCR, with productive beta chains retained. Identical CDR3 protein sequences are pooled into one entry, listed with their most common genes and DNA. For this entry, the V and J calls and clone size follow TCRdb and not the study's own pipeline. The sample table holds about 1.7 million distinct CDR3 sequences, of which about 28% were seen once. Roughly 8% of the sample belongs to the ten largest clones.

Comments on this clonotype: What antigen it recognizes has not been identified. Base quality data are lacking; no much larger clone is found one base away.

The donors were 40 or so Caucasian individuals from Russia, aged 6 to 90 years, who were systemically healthy. Roughly 9.5 milliliters of peripheral blood were drawn from each donor into EDTA-treated Vacutainer tubes. Ficoll-Paque density-gradient centrifugation was used to isolate PBMCs, with at least 7 million per sample. Trizol reagent was used to extract total RNA from the PBMCs, yielding at least 6 micrograms per sample. For every donor, an aliquot of PBMCs went through flow cytometry to measure the percentages of naive CD45RAhigh/CD27high T cells. V is reduced by 8 bases and J by 5 bases, leaving a spacing of 34 bases between them. CDR1 and CDR2, per the germline V gene, are SGHRS and YFSETQ. The CDR3, from cysteine to phenylalanine, totals 19 residues. The kept DNA is CDR3 alone, 57 bases in frame from the first base.

The sequencing input was blood. The source is a woman in her thirties in good health. The V gene is TRBV5-1 and the J gene is TRBJ1-2, with the D gene uncertain. The CDR3 protein sequence reads: CASSHLGQEARTGPYGYTF. The DNA sequence is as follows: TGCGCCAGTAGTCACCTTGGGCAGGAAGCGCGAACTGGCCCTTATGGCTACACCTTC.